The 20 T cell receptor beta chains reported below all come from one sample, sequenced in a study of blood T cell repertoires in COVID-19. Measured with immunoSEQ multiplex PCR; TCRdb has only the in-frame clones, and not every one. Of 100,000 or so clones listed, approximately 78% were seen once; the top ten hold 7.5% to 10%. The material sequenced was peripheral blood. All receptors come from a man between 60 and 70 years old with active or convalescent COVID-19.

The chain links TRBV19 to TRBJ2-2, with D possibly matching TRBD1 (5 bases). Trimming cost V 11 bases and J 0 bases, with 10 bases left between them. Germline V gene sequence: CDR1 LNHDA, CDR2 SQIVND (reference sequence). The CDR3 is 13 amino acids. The CDR3 DNA is TGTGCCGCTGTGGACACGAACACCGGGGAGCTGTTTTTT. Its translation is CAAVDTNTGELFF. The variable domain in full, completed from reference TRBV19 and TRBJ2-2, reads DGGITQSPKYLFRKEGQNVTLSCEQNLNHDAMYWYRQDPGQGLRLIYYSQIVNDFQKGDIAEGYSVSREKKESFPLTVTSAQKNPTAFYLCAAVDTNTGELFFGEGSRLTVL.

The CDR3 here is CASSFGQGVRYEQYF. DNA for the CDR3: TGTGCCAGCAGCTTCGGACAGGGAGTTCGCTACGAGCAGTACTTC. The chain couples TRBV2 to TRBJ2-7; TRBD1 matches at 8 bases. Germline CDR1 SNHLY, CDR2 FYNNEI. V dropped 6 bases and J dropped 3; count of bases not matched to a gene: 10. CDR3 length: 15 amino acids.

V and J are TRBV7-9 and TRBJ2-2; TRBD1 aligns across 8 bases. V shed 5 bases and J 4 bases; nucleotides not matched to a gene: 6. Germline CDR1 reads SEHNR; CDR2 reads FQNEAQ (reference sequence). The CDR3 extends over 15 amino acids. CDR3 nucleotide sequence: TGTGCCAGCAGCGGGGACAGGTCGACCACCGGGGAGCTGTTTTTT. Translating it yields CASSGDRSTTGELFF.

J is TRBJ2-3 and V is TRBV28, with 12 bases lining up with TRBD2. V shed 1 base and J 5 bases; nucleotides not matched to a gene: 7. The CDR3 length is 17 residues. Germline CDR1 MDHEN, CDR2 SYDVKM. The CDR3 reads CASSLFGLAGLQDTQYF. CDR3 coding DNA: TGTGCCAGCAGTTTATTTGGACTAGCGGGACTGCAAGATACGCAGTATTTT.

The rearrangement links TRBV24-1 to TRBJ1-3; 7 nucleotides agree with TRBD1. CDR3 length equals 15 residues. Germline V lookup: CDR1 KGHDR, CDR2 SFDVKD. The V and J ends lost 2 bases and 3 bases, in that order; junction bases with no gene match: 3. The CDR3 loop is CATSDSRQGGNTIYF. The CDR3 DNA reads TGTGCCACCAGTGATTCTCGACAGGGTGGAAACACCATATATTTT.

CDR3 sequence reads: CAWSARDRGRGGYTF. The CDR3 DNA reads TGTGCCTGGAGTGCTCGGGACAGGGGCCGTGGTGGCTACACCTTC. The chain combines TRBV30 with TRBJ1-2; 10 nucleotides align to TRBD1. The CDR3 length is 15 residues. The trim removed 1 base at V and 7 bases at J, leaving 9 bases unmatched. Per the germline V gene, CDR1 is GTSNPN and CDR2 is SVGIG (reference sequence). Drawing the rest from reference TRBV30 and TRBJ1-2, the complete variable domain is SQTIHQWPATLVQPVGSPLSLECTVEGTSNPNLYWYRQAAGRGLQLLFYSVGIGQISSEVPQNLSASRPQDRQFILSSKKLLLSDSGFYLCAWSARDRGRGGYTFGSGTRLTVV.

This rearrangement joins TRBV6-4 to TRBJ2-5, with D perhaps matching TRBD1 (5 bases). The CDR3 has 15 residues. Trimming removed 5 bases from V and 2 bases from J, with 15 bases in between. The germline V gene has CDR1 MRHNA and CDR2 SNTAGT. The chain's CDR3 is CASSPNWGPQETQYF. The CDR3 DNA reads as TGTGCCAGCAGTCCAAACTGGGGCCCACAAGAGACCCAGTACTTC.

This clone has a single count. The chain combines TRBV3-1 (or the pseudogene TRBV3-2) with TRBJ2-5; D perhaps matches TRBD1 (6 bases). The CDR3 contains 13 residues. V was pared by 4 bases and J by 3 bases, with 9 bases between. CDR1 is LGHDT and CDR2 is YNNKEL in the germline V gene (reference sequence). CDR3: CASSLNREETQYF. The CDR3 region has the DNA TGTGCCAGCAGCCTCAACAGGGAAGAGACCCAGTACTTC.

The gene calls are TRBV7-9 and TRBJ2-7; 7 bases map to TRBD2. Trimming cost V 5 bases and J 3 bases; bases outside gene matches: 10. Germline loops: CDR1 SEHNR, CDR2 FQNEAQ (reference sequence). This CDR3 comprises 15 residues. Here the CDR3 reads CASSPMVREGYEQYF. The CDR3 bases are TGTGCCAGCAGCCCGATGGTCAGGGAGGGCTACGAGCAGTACTTC.

The chain has TRBV19 and TRBJ1-4; no firm D call. Trimming stripped 3 bases from V and 8 bases from J, with 10 bases between. The CDR3 has 13 residues. Germline assignment: CDR1 LNHDA and CDR2 SQIVND (reference sequence). DNA of the CDR3: TGTGCCAGTAGTATGGACTCGGGGGAAAAACTGTTTTTT. This gives the protein CASSMDSGEKLFF.

V gene TRBV24-1 combines with J gene TRBJ1-5, with a tentative D call TRBD1 (6 bases). CDR3 length equals 14 residues. Trimming pared 4 bases from V and 4 bases from J, leaving 10 bases between. Germline assignment: CDR1 KGHDR and CDR2 SFDVKD. The CDR3 is CATSEGGTNQPQHF. In nucleotides, the CDR3 is TGTGCCACCAGTGAAGGGGGAACGAATCAGCCCCAGCATTTT.

The chain recombines TRBV6-5 with TRBJ1-2; 7 bases map to TRBD1. V trimming: 6 bases; J trimming: 7 bases; junction bases outside the gene matches: 11. The CDR3 is 14 residues long. In germline, CDR1 is MNHEY, CDR2 SVGAGI. The CDR3: CASSVERGRSGYTF. The CDR3 DNA is TGTGCCAGCAGCGTCGAGAGGGGGCGGAGTGGCTACACCTTC.

This clone was observed a single time. V is TRBV11-2 and J is TRBJ2-7; a weak D match, TRBD1 (6 bases). Germline CDR1 and CDR2: SGHAT and FQNNGV. V dropped 1 base and J dropped 3 bases, with 16 bases sitting between them. CDR3 length equals 16 residues. The CDR3 reads CASSLGMGLGGYEQYF. In DNA, the CDR3 is TGTGCCAGCAGCTTAGGTATGGGGTTAGGGGGCTACGAGCAGTACTTC.

This clone has a handful of counts. This chain connects TRBV9 to TRBJ2-3, with D possibly TRBD2 on 5 matching bases. V was clipped by 0 bases and J by 4 bases, with 12 bases between them. Germline V gene sequence: CDR1 SGDLS, CDR2 YYNGEE. The CDR3 is 15 amino acids. CDR3 nucleotides: TGTGCCAGCAGCGTAGGTGGAGGTTTTTCAGATACGCAGTATTTT. Encoded protein: CASSVGGGFSDTQYF.

This chain joins TRBV30 and TRBJ1-3; the D gene is possibly TRBD1 (6 bases). The V gene's germline CDR1 is GTSNPN and CDR2 SVGIG (reference sequence). V lost 1 base, J lost 0 bases, and 13 bases lay in between. This CDR3 spans 16 amino acids. The CDR3 spells CAWSAGHHVSGNTIYF. Here the CDR3 DNA reads TGTGCCTGGAGTGCGGGACATCACGTCTCTGGAAACACCATATATTTT.

CDR3 coding DNA: TGTGCCAGCAGCCCCAAGGACAGTAATTCACCCCTCCACTTT. Its translation: CASSPKDSNSPLHF. This chain uses TRBV3-1 (or the pseudogene TRBV3-2) with TRBJ1-6, with D tentatively TRBD1 (6 bases). V was trimmed by 4 bases and J by 6 bases, leaving 10 bases between them. Germline V CDR1 and CDR2: LGHDT, YNNKEL (reference sequence). The CDR3 is made up of 14 amino acids.

This chain connects TRBV24-1 to TRBJ1-1; D is unclear. V lost 4 bases, J lost 4 bases, and 12 bases lay in between. The CDR3 runs 14 residues. The germline CDR1 and CDR2 sequences are KGHDR and SFDVKD. CDR3 in DNA: TGTGCCACCAGTGACGGAGGTTCCGGCACTGAAGCTTTCTTT. Translating it yields CATSDGGSGTEAFF.

Here the CDR3 DNA reads TGTGCCAGCAGCCCGGGGGGTCTAGGGCCAGCAACTTCACCTGGAAACACCATATATTTT. Translating gives CASSPGGLGPATSPGNTIYF. The chain combines TRBV5-4 with TRBJ1-3, with a possible D match to TRBD1 (5 bases). CDR1 and CDR2 from the germline V gene are SGHNT and YYREEE (reference sequence). This CDR3 is built from 20 residues. V gave up 4 bases and J gave up 2 bases, with 28 bases separating them.

CDR3: CASSRWVRATEAFF. In nucleotides, the CDR3 is TGTGCCAGCAGTCGATGGGTCAGGGCCACTGAAGCTTTCTTT. The rearrangement uses TRBV28 and TRBJ1-1; tentative D call: TRBD1 (5 bases). The CDR3 extends over 14 amino acids. The germline gives CDR1 MDHEN, CDR2 SYDVKM. V lost 5 bases and J 4 bases, leaving 14 bases between the germline ends.

V usage is TRBV11-2 and J usage is TRBJ1-1; D unresolved. Germline values: CDR1 SGHAT, CDR2 FQNNGV. The CDR3 length is 16 residues. Trimming shortened V by 4 bases and J by 2 bases, and 17 bases separated the two germline ends. In DNA, the CDR3 is TGTGCCAGCAGCTCCTACGGGTCGGGTTCCAACACTGAAGCTTTCTTT. Residues: CASSSYGSGSNTEAFF.